This T cell receptor beta chain stems from a study of identical twins. Study results and caveats: Weaker excess sharing between twins was seen in beta out-of-frame sequences. Abundant beta clonotypes from cord blood had fewer insertions, unlike memory repertoires, which showed none. Monozygotic twins shared more out-of-frame TCR alpha than recombination models predicted.

This clonotype was picked up many times. Its antigen is not known. From the 5' RACE reads, TCRdb called clonotypes with MiXCR, one entry per CDR3 protein. The table includes 250,000 to 350,000 distinct CDR3 sequences, more than 6.5% detected once. This sample also appeared in a second study, on yellow fever vaccine responses in identical twins. As reported in that work: Twins showed a vaccine T cell response that reportedly seemed partly convergent, partly personalized.

The sample taken for sequencing was memory (CD45RO+) T cells sorted from blood. This receptor was identified in a woman aged 18-29 years in good health.

The CDR3 region is CASSRTSASYNEQFF. DNA for the CDR3: TGTGCCAGCAGTCGGACTAGCGCCTCCTACAATGAGCAGTTCTTC. The rearrangement joins TRBV11-2 to TRBJ2-1, with TRBD2 identical over 9 bases. The CDR3 spans 15 residues. Per germline, CDR1 SGHAT and CDR2 FQNNGV. J gave up 0 bases and V 6 bases, and 3 bases lay outside the gene matches.